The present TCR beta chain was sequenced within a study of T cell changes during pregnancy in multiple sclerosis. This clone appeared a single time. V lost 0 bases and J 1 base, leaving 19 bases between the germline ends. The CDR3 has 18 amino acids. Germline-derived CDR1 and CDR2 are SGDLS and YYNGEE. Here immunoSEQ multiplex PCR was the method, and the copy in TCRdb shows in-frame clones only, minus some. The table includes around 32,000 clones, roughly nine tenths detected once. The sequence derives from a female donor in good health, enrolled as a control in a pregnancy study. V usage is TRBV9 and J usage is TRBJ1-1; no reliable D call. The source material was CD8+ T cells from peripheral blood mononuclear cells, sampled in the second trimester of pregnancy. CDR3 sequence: CASSVEEYGGARNTEAFF. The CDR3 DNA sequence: TGTGCCAGCAGCGTAGAGGAATATGGAGGCGCAAGGAACACTGAAGCTTTCTTT.